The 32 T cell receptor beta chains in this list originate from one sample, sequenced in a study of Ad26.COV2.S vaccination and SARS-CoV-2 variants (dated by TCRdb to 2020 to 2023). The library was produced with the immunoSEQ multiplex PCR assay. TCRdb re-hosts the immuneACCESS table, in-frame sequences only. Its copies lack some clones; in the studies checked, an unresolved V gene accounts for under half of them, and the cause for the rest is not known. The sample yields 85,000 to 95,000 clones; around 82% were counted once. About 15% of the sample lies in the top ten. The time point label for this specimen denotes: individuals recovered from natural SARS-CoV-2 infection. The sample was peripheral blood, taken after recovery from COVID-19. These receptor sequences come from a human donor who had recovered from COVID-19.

CDR3 bases: TGTGCCAGCAGCTTGGTGGCTAGCGGTCCCTACGAGCAGTACTTC. The encoded protein is CASSLVASGPYEQYF. This chain uses TRBV5-5 with TRBJ2-7; 7 bases line up with TRBD2. Germline CDR1 reads SGHKS; CDR2 reads YYEKEE (reference sequence). The CDR3 spans 15 residues. V was pared by 0 bases and J by 2 bases, with 5 bases of the junction left unmatched.

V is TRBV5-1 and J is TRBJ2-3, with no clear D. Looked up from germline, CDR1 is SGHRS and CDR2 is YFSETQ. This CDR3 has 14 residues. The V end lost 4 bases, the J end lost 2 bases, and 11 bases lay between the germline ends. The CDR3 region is CASSPRIVTDTQYF. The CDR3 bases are TGCGCCAGCAGCCCACGCATCGTCACAGATACGCAGTATTTT.

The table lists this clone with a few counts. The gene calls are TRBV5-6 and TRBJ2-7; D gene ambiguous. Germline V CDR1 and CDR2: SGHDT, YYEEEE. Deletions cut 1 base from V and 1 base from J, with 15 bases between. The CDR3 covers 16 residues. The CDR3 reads CASSLYWAGSSYEQYF. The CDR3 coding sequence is TGTGCCAGCAGCTTGTATTGGGCAGGTTCGTCCTACGAGCAGTACTTC.

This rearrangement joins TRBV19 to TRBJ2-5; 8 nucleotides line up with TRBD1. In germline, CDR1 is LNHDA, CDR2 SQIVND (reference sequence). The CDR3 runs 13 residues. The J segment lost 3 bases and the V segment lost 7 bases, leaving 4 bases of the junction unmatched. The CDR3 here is CASKSTGEETQYF. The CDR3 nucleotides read TGTGCCAGTAAATCGACAGGGGAAGAGACCCAGTACTTC.

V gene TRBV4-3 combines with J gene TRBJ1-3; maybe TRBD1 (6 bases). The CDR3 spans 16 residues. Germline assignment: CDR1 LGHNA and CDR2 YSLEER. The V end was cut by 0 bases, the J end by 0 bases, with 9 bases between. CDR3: CASSQDRGSSGNTIYF. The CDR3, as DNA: TGCGCCAGCAGCCAAGATAGGGGGAGCTCTGGAAACACCATATATTTT.

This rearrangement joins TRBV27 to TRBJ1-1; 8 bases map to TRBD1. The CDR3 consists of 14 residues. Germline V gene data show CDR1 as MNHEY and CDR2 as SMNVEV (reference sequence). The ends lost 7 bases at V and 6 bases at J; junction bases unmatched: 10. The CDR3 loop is CASNHLQGGAEAFF. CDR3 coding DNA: TGTGCCAGCAACCATTTACAGGGGGGGGCTGAAGCTTTCTTT.

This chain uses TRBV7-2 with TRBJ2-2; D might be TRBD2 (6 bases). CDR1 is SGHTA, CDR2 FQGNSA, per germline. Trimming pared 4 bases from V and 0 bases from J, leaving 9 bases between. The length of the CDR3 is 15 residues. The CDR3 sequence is CASSSRLANTGELFF. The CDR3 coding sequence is TGTGCCAGCAGCTCCCGACTAGCGAACACCGGGGAGCTGTTTTTT.

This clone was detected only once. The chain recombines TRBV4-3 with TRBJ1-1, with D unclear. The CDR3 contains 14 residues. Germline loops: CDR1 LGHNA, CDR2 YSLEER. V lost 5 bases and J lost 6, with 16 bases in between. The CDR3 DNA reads TGCGCCAGCAGCGCGGGGTCTTGGGGATCTGAAGCTTTCTTT. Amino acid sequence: CASSAGSWGSEAFF.

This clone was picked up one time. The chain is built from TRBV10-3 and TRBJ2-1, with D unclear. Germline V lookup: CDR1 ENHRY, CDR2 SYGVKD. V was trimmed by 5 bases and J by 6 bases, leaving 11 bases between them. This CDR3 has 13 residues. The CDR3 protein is CAISRSGANEQFF. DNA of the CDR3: TGTGCCATCAGTCGATCGGGTGCCAATGAGCAGTTCTTC.

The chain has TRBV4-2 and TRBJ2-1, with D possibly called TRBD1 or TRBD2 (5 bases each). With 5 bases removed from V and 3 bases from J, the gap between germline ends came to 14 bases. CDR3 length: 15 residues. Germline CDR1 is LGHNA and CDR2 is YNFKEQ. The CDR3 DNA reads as TGTGCCAGCAGCGACGGGACGGAATTCTACAATGAGCAGTTCTTC. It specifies CASSDGTEFYNEQFF.

CDR3 loop: CASSRTDTQYF. CDR3 sequence (DNA): TGTGCCAGCAGCCGCACAGATACGCAGTATTTT. The chain employs TRBV9 and TRBJ2-3; D remains unclear. V was trimmed by 4 bases and J by 1 base, leaving 1 base between them. In germline, CDR1 is SGDLS, CDR2 YYNGEE. The CDR3 loop spans 11 amino acids.

The CDR3 DNA reads TGTGCCAGCAGTCCCCAAGGACCTGAAGCTTTCTTT. It codes for CASSPQGPEAFF. The chain employs TRBV12-3 or TRBV12-4 and TRBJ1-1; no reliable D call. V dropped 5 bases and J dropped 6 bases, with 10 bases sitting between them. CDR3 size: 12 residues.

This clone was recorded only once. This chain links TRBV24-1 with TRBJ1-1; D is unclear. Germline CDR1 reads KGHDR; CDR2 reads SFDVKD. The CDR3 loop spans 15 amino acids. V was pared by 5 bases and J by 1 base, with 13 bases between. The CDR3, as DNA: TGTGCCACCAGTGGGTCAGGAATCAAGAACACTGAAGCTTTCTTT. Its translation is CATSGSGIKNTEAFF.

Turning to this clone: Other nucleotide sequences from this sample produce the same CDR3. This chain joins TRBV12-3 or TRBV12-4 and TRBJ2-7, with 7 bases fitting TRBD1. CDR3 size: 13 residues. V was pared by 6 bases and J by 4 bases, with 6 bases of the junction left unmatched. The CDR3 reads CASSRNRGYEQYF. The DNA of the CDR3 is TGTGCCAGCAGCCGAAACAGGGGATACGAGCAGTACTTC.

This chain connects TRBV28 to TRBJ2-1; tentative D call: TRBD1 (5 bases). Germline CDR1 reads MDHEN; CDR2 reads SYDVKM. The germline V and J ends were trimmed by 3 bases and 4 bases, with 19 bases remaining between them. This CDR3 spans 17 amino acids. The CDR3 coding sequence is TGTGCCAGCAGTTTTTCAATTTTCAGGACATCATACAATGAGCAGTTCTTC. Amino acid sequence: CASSFSIFRTSYNEQFF.

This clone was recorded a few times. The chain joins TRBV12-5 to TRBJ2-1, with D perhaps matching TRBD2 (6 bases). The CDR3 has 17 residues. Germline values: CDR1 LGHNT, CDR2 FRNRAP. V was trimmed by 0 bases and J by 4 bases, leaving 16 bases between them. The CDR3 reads CASGLVPLVAAYNEQFF. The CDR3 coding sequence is TGTGCTAGTGGTTTGGTGCCGTTGGTAGCGGCTTACAATGAGCAGTTCTTC.

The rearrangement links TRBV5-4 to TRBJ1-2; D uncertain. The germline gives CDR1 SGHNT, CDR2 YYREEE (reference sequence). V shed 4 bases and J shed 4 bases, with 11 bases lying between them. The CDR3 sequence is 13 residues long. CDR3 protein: CASSQDLIYGYTF. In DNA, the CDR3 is TGTGCCAGCAGCCAGGACTTAATCTATGGCTACACCTTC. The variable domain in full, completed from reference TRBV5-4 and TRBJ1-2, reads ETGVTQSPTHLIKTRGQQVTLRCSSQSGHNTVSWYQQALGQGPQFIFQYYREEENGRGNFPPRFSGLQFPNYSSELNVNALELDDSALYLCASSQDLIYGYTFGSGTRLTVV.

The CDR3 nucleotides read TGTGCCAGCAGCTTTATTGCCTACGGGGAGCTGTTTTTT. It translates to CASSFIAYGELFF. The V gene is TRBV13, the J gene TRBJ2-2; D is unresolved. Trimming took 3 bases from V and 7 from J, leaving 9 bases between them. This CDR3 is built from 13 residues. CDR1 is PRHDT, CDR2 FYEKMQ, per germline (reference sequence).

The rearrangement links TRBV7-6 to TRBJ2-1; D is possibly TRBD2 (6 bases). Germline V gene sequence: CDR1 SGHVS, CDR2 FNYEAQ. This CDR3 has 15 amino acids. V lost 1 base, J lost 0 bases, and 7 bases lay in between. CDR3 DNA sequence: TGTGCCAGCAGCTTAGGTAGCGGCTCCTACAATGAGCAGTTCTTC. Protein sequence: CASSLGSGSYNEQFF.

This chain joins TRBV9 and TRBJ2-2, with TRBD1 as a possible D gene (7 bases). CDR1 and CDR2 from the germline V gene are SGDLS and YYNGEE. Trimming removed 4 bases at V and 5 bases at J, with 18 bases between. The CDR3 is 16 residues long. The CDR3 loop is CASSLDPAGGTGELFF. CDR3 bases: TGTGCCAGCAGCCTCGACCCGGCAGGGGGGACCGGGGAGCTGTTTTTT.

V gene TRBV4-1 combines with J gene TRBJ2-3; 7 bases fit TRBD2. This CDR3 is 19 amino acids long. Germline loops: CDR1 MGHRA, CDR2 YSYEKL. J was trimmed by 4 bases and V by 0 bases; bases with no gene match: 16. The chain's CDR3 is CASSQEGGSGREFADTQYF. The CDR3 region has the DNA TGCGCCAGCAGCCAAGAGGGGGGGAGTGGGCGGGAGTTCGCAGATACGCAGTATTTT.

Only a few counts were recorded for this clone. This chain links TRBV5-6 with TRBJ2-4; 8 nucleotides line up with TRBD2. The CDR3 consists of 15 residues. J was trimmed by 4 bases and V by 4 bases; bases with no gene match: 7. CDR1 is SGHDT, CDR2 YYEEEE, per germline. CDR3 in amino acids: CASSGARGDKNIQYF. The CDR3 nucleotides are TGTGCCAGCAGCGGGGCGCGGGGGGATAAAAACATTCAGTACTTC. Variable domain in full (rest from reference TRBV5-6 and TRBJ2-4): DAGVTQSPTHLIKTRGQQVTLRCSPKSGHDTVSWYQQALGQGPQFIFQYYEEEERQRGNFPDRFSGHQFPNYSSELNVNALLLGDSALYLCASSGARGDKNIQYFGAGTRLSVL.

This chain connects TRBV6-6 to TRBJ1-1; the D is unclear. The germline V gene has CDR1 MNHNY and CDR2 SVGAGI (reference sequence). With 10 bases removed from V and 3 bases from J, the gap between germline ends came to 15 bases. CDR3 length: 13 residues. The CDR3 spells CATGEAADTEAFF. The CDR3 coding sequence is TGTGCCACCGGGGAGGCAGCAGACACTGAAGCTTTCTTT.

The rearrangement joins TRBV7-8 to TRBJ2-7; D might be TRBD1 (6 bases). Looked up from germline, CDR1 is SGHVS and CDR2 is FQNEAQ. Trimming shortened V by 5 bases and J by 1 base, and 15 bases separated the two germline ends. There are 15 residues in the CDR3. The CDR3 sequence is CASSRSGVSSYEQYF. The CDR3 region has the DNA TGTGCCAGCAGCCGCTCAGGGGTTTCGTCCTACGAGCAGTACTTC.

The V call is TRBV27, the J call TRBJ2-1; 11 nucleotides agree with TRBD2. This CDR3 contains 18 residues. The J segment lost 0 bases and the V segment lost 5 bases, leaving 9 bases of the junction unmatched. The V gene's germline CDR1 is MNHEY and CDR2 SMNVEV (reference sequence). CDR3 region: CASSLGTSGGGSYNEQFF. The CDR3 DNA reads TGTGCCAGCAGTCTTGGGACTAGCGGAGGGGGCTCCTACAATGAGCAGTTCTTC.

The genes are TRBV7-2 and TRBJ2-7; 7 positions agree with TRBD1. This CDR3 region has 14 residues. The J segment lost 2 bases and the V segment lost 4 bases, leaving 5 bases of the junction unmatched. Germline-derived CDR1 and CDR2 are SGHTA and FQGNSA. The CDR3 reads CASSSRQGTYEQYF. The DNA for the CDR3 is TGTGCCAGCAGCTCGAGACAGGGTACCTACGAGCAGTACTTC.

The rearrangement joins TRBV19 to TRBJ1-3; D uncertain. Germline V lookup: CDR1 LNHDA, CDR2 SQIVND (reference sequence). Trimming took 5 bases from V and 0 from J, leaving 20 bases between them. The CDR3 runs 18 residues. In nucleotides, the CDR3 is TGTGCCAGTAGTCCTCTGAGGCGGCCGATAAGCTCTGGAAACACCATATATTTT. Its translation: CASSPLRRPISSGNTIYF.

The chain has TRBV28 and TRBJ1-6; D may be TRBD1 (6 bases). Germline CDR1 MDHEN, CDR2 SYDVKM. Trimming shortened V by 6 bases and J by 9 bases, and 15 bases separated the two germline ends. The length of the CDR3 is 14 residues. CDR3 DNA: TGTGCCAGCAGCCCCGGGACATCCACTTCACCCCTCCACTTT. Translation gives CASSPGTSTSPLHF. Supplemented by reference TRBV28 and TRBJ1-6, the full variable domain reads DVKVTQSSRYLVKRTGEKVFLECVQDMDHENMFWYRQDPGLGLRLIYFSYDVKMKEKGDIPEGYSVSREKKERFSLILESASTNQTSMYLCASSPGTSTSPLHFGNGTRLTVT.

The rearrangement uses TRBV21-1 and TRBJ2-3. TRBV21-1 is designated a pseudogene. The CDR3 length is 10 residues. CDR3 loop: CASSSKTQYF. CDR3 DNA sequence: TGTGCCAGCAGTTCGAAGACGCAGTATTTT.

The DNA of the CDR3 is TGTGCCAGCAGTTCGCTTCGGGGGGGCACAGATACGCAGTATTTT. Its protein is CASSSLRGGTDTQYF. V and J are TRBV27 and TRBJ2-3, with 7 bases that match TRBD2. Per the germline V gene, CDR1 is MNHEY and CDR2 is SMNVEV (reference sequence). The CDR3 contains 15 residues. V was pared by 4 bases and J by 1 base, with 5 bases of the junction left unmatched.

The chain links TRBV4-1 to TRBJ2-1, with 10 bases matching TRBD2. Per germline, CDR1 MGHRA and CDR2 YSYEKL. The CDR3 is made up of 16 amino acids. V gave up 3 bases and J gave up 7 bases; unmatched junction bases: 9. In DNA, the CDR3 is TGCGCCAGCAGCCATCCTAGACTAGCGGGTGCTAATGAGCAGTTCTTC. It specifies CASSHPRLAGANEQFF.

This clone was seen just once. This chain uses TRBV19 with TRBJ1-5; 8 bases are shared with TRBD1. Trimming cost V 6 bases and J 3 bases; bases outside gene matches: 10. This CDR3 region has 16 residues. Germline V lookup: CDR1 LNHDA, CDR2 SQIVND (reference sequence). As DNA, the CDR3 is TGTGCCAGTAGAAAATCATACAGGGGGTCCAATCAGCCCCAGCATTTT. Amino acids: CASRKSYRGSNQPQHF.